Below are 6 T cell receptor beta chains sequenced from a single sample in a study of cytomegalovirus exposure and HLA in healthy donors. Use of 60 Vbeta and 13 Jbeta primers characterized the PCR. TCRdb's copy holds only in-frame clones and misses some; the assay was immunoSEQ multiplex PCR. The data contain 200,000 or so clones, about 85% of them singletons. Sequenced input: PBMCs. These TCRs come from a man between 50 and 59 years old in good health and CMV-seronegative.

This sequence joins TRBV4-2 and TRBJ2-2, with 9 bases identical to TRBD2. Germline lookup yields CDR1 LGHNA and CDR2 YNFKEQ. The CDR3 has 18 amino acids. V lost 0 bases to trimming and J lost 2 bases; unmatched junction nucleotides: 7. In DNA, the CDR3 is TGTGCCAGCAGCCAAGATCGTGCTAGCGGGACCAACACCGGGGAGCTGTTTTTT. Protein: CASSQDRASGTNTGELFF.

This chain uses TRBV7-6 with TRBJ2-3; TRBD1 agrees at 9 bases. Trimming cost V 5 bases and J 4 bases; bases outside gene matches: 10. CDR3 length: 16 residues. Per the germline V gene, CDR1 is SGHVS and CDR2 is FNYEAQ. Here the CDR3 reads CASSLRQGVLADTQYF. The DNA of the CDR3 is TGTGCCAGCAGCCTCAGACAGGGGGTGCTGGCAGATACGCAGTATTTT.

The rearrangement uses TRBV11-3 and TRBJ2-5; possible D gene TRBD2, 7 bases. V was clipped by 3 bases and J by 0 bases, with 11 bases between them. The V gene's germline CDR1 is SGHNT and CDR2 YENEEA. This CDR3 region has 15 residues. CDR3 DNA sequence: TGTGCCAGCAGCTTTGGGGGGGCTCACCAAGAGACCCAGTACTTC. It encodes CASSFGGAHQETQYF.

The J gene is TRBJ1-1, the V gene TRBV19, with 12 bases lining up with TRBD1. With 3 bases clipped from V and 5 bases from J, the junction kept 4 bases outside the gene matches. The V gene's germline CDR1 is LNHDA and CDR2 SQIVND (reference sequence). The CDR3 is 15 residues long. CDR3 protein: CASSIPGQGATEAFF. CDR3 coding DNA: TGTGCCAGTAGTATCCCGGGACAGGGGGCAACTGAAGCTTTCTTT.

The chain uses TRBV7-9 and TRBJ2-1; 9 nucleotides match TRBD2. The J segment lost 4 bases and the V segment lost 4 bases, leaving 8 bases of the junction unmatched. This CDR3 contains 16 residues. From germline, CDR1 is SEHNR and CDR2 FQNEAQ (reference sequence). CDR3 region: CASSSRGAGGYNEQFF. As DNA, the CDR3 is TGTGCCAGCAGCTCGCGGGGAGCGGGGGGTTACAATGAGCAGTTCTTC.

V gene TRBV10-3 combines with J gene TRBJ1-2, with D hard to call. In germline, CDR1 is ENHRY, CDR2 SYGVKD. The length of the CDR3 is 13 residues. The V end was cut by 2 bases, the J end by 2 bases, with 6 bases between. The CDR3 protein is CAISEEQNYGYTF. In DNA, the CDR3 is TGTGCCATCAGTGAGGAACAGAACTATGGCTACACCTTC.